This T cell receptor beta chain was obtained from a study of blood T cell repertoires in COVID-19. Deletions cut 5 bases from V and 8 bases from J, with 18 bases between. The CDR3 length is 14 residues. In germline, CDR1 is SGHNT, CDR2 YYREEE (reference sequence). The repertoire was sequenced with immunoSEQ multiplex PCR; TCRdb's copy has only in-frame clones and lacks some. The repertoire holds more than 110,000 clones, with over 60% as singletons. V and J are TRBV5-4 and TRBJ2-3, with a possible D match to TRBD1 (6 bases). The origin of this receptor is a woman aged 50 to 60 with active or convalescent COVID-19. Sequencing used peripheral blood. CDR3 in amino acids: CASSPPEEDSTQYF. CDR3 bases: TGTGCCAGCAGTCCTCCTGAAGAGGACAGTACGCAGTATTTT.